The rows below give T cell receptor beta chains drawn from one sample of a study of blood T cell repertoires in COVID-19. Repertoires were generated with immunoSEQ multiplex PCR, while TCRdb's copy carries only in-frame clones and drops some. The top ten hold around 2.5% of the sample, which has more than 95,000 clones, less than 85% seen once. The specimen sequenced was peripheral blood. Receptors originate from a man between 45 and 60 years old with acute or convalescent COVID-19. Both conserved end residues are part of each CDR3. The D gene is left open where the match is weak.

d_call: TRBD1; j_call: TRBJ2-7; v_call: TRBV7-7; cdr3_aa: CASSLGQGAGEQYF
d_call: .; j_call: TRBJ1-4; v_call: TRBV10-2; cdr3_aa: CASKPPTGHPEKLFF
d_call: .; j_call: TRBJ2-6; v_call: TRBV7-9; cdr3_aa: CASSLAGAGANVLTF
d_call: .; j_call: TRBJ1-4; v_call: TRBV19; cdr3_aa: CASSIDPPGGNEKLFF
d_call: TRBD2; j_call: TRBJ2-7; v_call: TRBV10-3; cdr3_aa: CATMTSGSYEQYF
d_call: TRBD1; j_call: TRBJ1-6; v_call: TRBV10-3; cdr3_aa: CAIRGTGTAPLHF
d_call: .; j_call: TRBJ2-7; v_call: TRBV27; cdr3_aa: CASSLSNRAYEQYF
d_call: TRBD1; j_call: TRBJ1-5; v_call: TRBV10-3; cdr3_aa: CASHATGEVYSNQPQHF
d_call: .; j_call: TRBJ2-3; v_call: TRBV12-3/TRBV12-4; cdr3_aa: CASSFIGADTQYF
d_call: TRBD1; j_call: TRBJ1-5; v_call: TRBV5-1; cdr3_aa: CASSEGQSGNQPQHF